These 11 T cell receptor beta chains were all obtained from the same sample, sequenced in a study of control samples from healthy donors and cancer patients. The assay was immunoSEQ multiplex PCR, and TCRdb's table has in-frame clones only and misses some. Found here are roughly 59,000 clones, 80% to 95% of them singletons; the top ten hold 1.5% to 2%. Specimen: PBMCs. The source of these receptors is a man between 40 and 49 years old with colorectal cancer.

The rearrangement links TRBV7-2 to TRBJ2-1; D gene ambiguous. Trimming pared 0 bases from V and 5 bases from J, leaving 5 bases between. CDR1 SGHTA and CDR2 FQGNSA come from the germline V gene. The CDR3 loop spans 13 amino acids. The CDR3 bases are TGTGCCAGCAGCTTAGCCAGGAACAATGAGCAGTTCTTC. Protein sequence: CASSLARNNEQFF.

This chain links TRBV7-9 with TRBJ2-7; 9 bases match TRBD2. Losses at the gene ends were 4 bases for V and 4 bases for J; bases not matched to a gene: 8. CDR3 length: 15 amino acids. The germline V gene encodes CDR1 SEHNR and CDR2 FQNEAQ (reference sequence). The CDR3 here is CASSSQAGGPYEQYF. CDR3 coding DNA: TGTGCCAGCAGCTCACAGGCGGGGGGGCCGTACGAGCAGTACTTC. Based on the CDR3 plus reference TRBV7-9 and TRBJ2-7, the full variable domain is DTGVSQNPRHKITKRGQNVTFRCDPISEHNRLYWYRQTLGQGPEFLTYFQNEAQLEKSRLLSDRFSAERPKGSFSTLEIQRTEQGDSAMYLCASSSQAGGPYEQYFGPGTRLTVT.

Note on this clone: Relative to the germline gene, one junction end is altered; a read error may explain this. The rearrangement links TRBV11-3 to TRBJ2-2, with D tentatively TRBD1 (6 bases). CDR1 and CDR2 from the germline V gene are SGHNT and YENEEA. The CDR3 spans 15 residues. The CDR3 bases are TGTGTCAGCAGCTTCCGACAGGCGAGCACCGGGGAGCTGTTTTTT. As protein: CVSSFRQASTGELFF.

This sequence joins TRBV3-1 (or the pseudogene TRBV3-2) and TRBJ2-3, with TRBD2 matching 11 bases. There are 15 residues in the CDR3. CDR1 LGHDT and CDR2 YNNKEL come from the germline V gene (reference sequence). V lost 4 bases to trimming and J lost 8 bases; unmatched junction nucleotides: 8. DNA of the CDR3: TGTGCCAGCAGCCCCTCGACTAGCGGGGCAGTTACGCAGTATTTT. It translates to CASSPSTSGAVTQYF.

The chain carries TRBV27 and TRBJ1-1, with D unclear. Deletions cut 6 bases from V and 3 bases from J, with 17 bases between. The CDR3 spans 15 residues. Germline V CDR1 and CDR2: MNHEY, SMNVEV (reference sequence). CDR3 amino acids: CASSDLKSGDTEAFF. In DNA form, the CDR3 reads TGTGCCAGCAGCGATCTCAAGAGCGGGGACACTGAAGCTTTCTTT.

The chain joins TRBV9 to TRBJ1-2, with D perhaps matching TRBD1 (6 bases). V shed 1 base and J shed 2 bases, with 9 bases lying between them. Germline-derived CDR1 and CDR2 are SGDLS and YYNGEE. The CDR3 totals 14 residues. CDR3 sequence: CASSVSQGNYGYTF. In DNA, the CDR3 is TGTGCCAGCAGCGTATCACAGGGCAACTATGGCTACACCTTC.

The CDR3 region has the DNA TGTGCCAGCACCGGAGGGGGGAACACTGAAGCTTTCTTT. It codes for CASTGGGNTEAFF. V gene TRBV25-1 combines with J gene TRBJ1-1; TRBD1 might be the D (6 bases). The CDR3 is 13 amino acids. In germline, CDR1 is MGHDK, CDR2 SYGVNS. V lost 7 bases and J lost 1, with 10 bases in between.

On this clone itself: One end of the junction does not line up with germline, which may come from a read error. The chain has TRBV13 and TRBJ1-1, with a tentative D call TRBD1 (5 bases). From germline, CDR1 is PRHDT and CDR2 FYEKMQ (reference sequence). The CDR3 has 15 residues. The CDR3 DNA is TGTGCCAGCAGCCTAGGCCCCGGGGCAGGCACTGAAGCTTTCTTT. Translation gives CASSLGPGAGTEAFF.

The V gene is TRBV9, the J gene TRBJ1-2, with D maybe TRBD1 (6 bases). Trimming removed 4 bases at V and 4 bases at J, with 17 bases between. CDR3 length: 15 amino acids. CDR1 is SGDLS and CDR2 is YYNGEE in the germline V gene. CDR3 in amino acids: CASSLDSSQVYGYTF. In DNA, the CDR3 is TGTGCCAGCAGCCTGGACAGTTCTCAAGTCTATGGCTACACCTTC.

This clone appeared once. The J gene is TRBJ2-7, the V gene TRBV11-2; D unresolved. CDR3 length: 13 residues. Germline V gene data show CDR1 as SGHAT and CDR2 as FQNNGV. The V end lost 3 bases, the J end lost 3 bases, and 9 bases lay between the germline ends. The CDR3 sequence: CASSLLNIYEQYF. The CDR3 nucleotides read TGTGCCAGCAGCTTGCTCAATATCTACGAGCAGTACTTC.

The genes are TRBV4-1 and TRBJ2-7; D may be TRBD1 (6 bases). Germline lookup yields CDR1 MGHRA and CDR2 YSYEKL. This CDR3 is 15 amino acids long. V lost 1 base and J lost 2, with 12 bases in between. CDR3 amino acids: CASSQGQVPTYEQYF. As DNA, the CDR3 is TGCGCCAGCAGCCAAGGACAGGTGCCAACCTACGAGCAGTACTTC.